What follows is one T cell receptor (beta chain) and its context. The target antigen is unknown. The data are from a study of OX40 agonist ivuxolimab in advanced cancers. Across the study: At 0.01 to 10 mg/kg, ivuxolimab was administered intravenously to patients every 2 weeks. Allowance was made for prior anti-PD-1, anti-PD-L1 or anti-CTLA-4 therapy, and about 44% had some. Overall study findings and caveats: Not determined was the antigen specificity of the expanded peripheral T cells.

Using immunoSEQ multiplex PCR, the repertoire was profiled, and TCRdb retains in-frame clones only, with some absent. This sample has around 56,000 clones; about 83% occur once, and the top ten carry approximately 4.8%. Germline loops: CDR1 MNHEY, CDR2 SMNVEV (reference sequence). The CDR3 extends over 14 amino acids. V dropped 3 bases and J dropped 4; count of bases not matched to a gene: 6. The rearrangement links TRBV27 to TRBJ2-7; TRBD1 matches 7 bases. Sequenced here: CD4+ or CD8+ T cells sorted from blood, sampled in a trial of the OX40 agonist ivuxolimab. This TCR derives from an adult with an advanced solid tumor such as melanoma, head and neck, liver or kidney cancer. CDR3 protein: CASSLGRTGYEQYF. The CDR3 bases are TGTGCCAGCAGTTTGGGTCGGACAGGATACGAGCAGTACTTC.